Listed here is a single T cell receptor (beta chain). What it recognizes is unknown. Individuals who donated were healthy Caucasians from Russia aged roughly 6 to 95. A J-beta primer mix and a sample-barcoded 5' primer were used in a second PCR of about 6 to 12 cycles. In TCRdb, the 5' RACE reads were re-called with MiXCR into one record per CDR3 protein. The sample holds roughly 1.5 million distinct CDR3 sequences, approximately 43% seen once. This entry comes from a study of blood T cells in healthy people across ages. General observations from the study: Donors of long life had a larger count of naive CD4+ cells and greater diversity than aged donors. Older individuals had lower TCR beta diversity per million T cells (the decline was roughly linear).

CDR1 is SGHDN and CDR2 is FVKESK in the germline V gene. With V trimmed by 8 bases and J by 4 bases, 10 bases remained unmatched. CDR3 length equals 16 residues. The chain has TRBV14 and TRBJ2-1; 11 bases are a match to TRBD2. This receptor was identified in a woman in her late teens or twenties in good health. The sequenced sample consisted of blood. The CDR3 is CASANLGTSGYNEQFF. The CDR3 DNA sequence: TGTGCCAGCGCCAACTTGGGGACTAGCGGATACAATGAGCAGTTCTTC.